This TCR beta chain was sequenced in a study of cytomegalovirus exposure and HLA in healthy donors. For the study at large: The same platform was used for the 120 validation repertoires and the 650 to 800 first-cohort repertoires, a later analysis reported.

General study results and limits: Reports described diagnosis of cytomegalovirus status by the classifier as highly specific and sensitive. Overall, around 150 TCR beta chains were annotated as cytomegalovirus-associated. According to a subsequent analysis, TCR clusters identified in the first cohort showed a tendency to co-occur across the 110 or so validation repertoires.

Sequenced by immunoSEQ multiplex PCR; TCRdb stores in-frame clones only, minus some. The table has under 300,000 clones, approximately 86% seen once. In regard to this clone: Antigen unknown.

The source of this sequence is a woman younger than 35 in good health and CMV-seronegative. The sequenced sample was PBMCs.

The CDR3 DNA reads as TGTGCCTGGGTAGGCCCCGACAGGGGGCACTATGGCTACACCTTC. As protein: CAWVGPDRGHYGYTF. The chain is built from TRBV30 and TRBJ1-2; 10 nucleotides agree with TRBD1. J lost 3 bases, V lost 5 bases, and 9 bases had no gene match. There are 15 residues in the CDR3. The V gene's germline CDR1 is GTSNPN and CDR2 SVGIG (reference sequence).